The clone carrying this T cell receptor beta chain was seen many times. The target antigen is unknown. The CDR3 sequence is 10 residues long. The V and J ends lost 0 bases and 10 bases respectively, with 6 bases between them. CDR1 and CDR2 (germline): DFQATT, SNEGSKA (reference sequence). The entry originates in a study of PD-1 blockade in classical Hodgkin lymphoma. The wider study: Patients were infused with nivolumab 3 mg/kg every 2 weeks. Notes on the study in general: Similar baseline diversity was found in complete responders and newly diagnosed patients. Only CD4+ TCR diversity, not CD8+, had risen significantly by C4D1.

Assay: immunoSEQ multiplex PCR; the TCRdb copy retains only in-frame clones and omits some. The sample records over 70,000 clones, about nine tenths being singletons. All the patients suffered relapse after autologous stem cell transplantation, and brentuximab vedotin exposure differed. The chain links TRBV20-1 to TRBJ1-1; D is undetermined. The sequence was collected from a human donor with classical Hodgkin lymphoma. The material sequenced was peripheral blood mononuclear cells (PBMCs), taken at baseline. CDR3 residues: CSARDIGAFF. Written as DNA, the CDR3 is TGCAGTGCTAGAGATATTGGAGCTTTCTTT.